These T cell receptor beta chains were read from a single sample in a study of shared clonotypes between healthy human individuals. TCRdb's copy holds only in-frame clones and misses some; the assay was immunoSEQ multiplex PCR. The table has 2,500,000 or so clones, approximately 90% seen once. Sequencing input: naive CD4+ T cells sorted from blood. All receptors come from a man between 18 and 29 years old in good health. The CDR3 runs from the conserved cysteine through the conserved F or W. The D gene is left open where the match is weak. Only part of the rows carry a size: once, few, many, or a class if the clone is expanded.

size	D	V	J	CDR3	DNA
-	TRBD2	TRBV5-6	TRBJ2-3	CASSFKGAGATDTQYF	TGTGCCAGCAGCTTTAAAGGGGCGGGAGCCACAGATACGCAGTATTTT
-	-	TRBV5-4	TRBJ2-1	CASSRGHNEQFF	TGTGCCAGCAGCCGGGGCCACAATGAGCAGTTCTTC
-	-	TRBV7-2	TRBJ2-4	CASSSTGWGLLNF	TGTGCCAGCAGCTCCACTGGATGGGGGCTGTTGAACTTC
-	-	TRBV28	TRBJ1-6	CATKQVYNSPLHF	TGTGCCACCAAACAGGTCTATAATTCACCCCTCCACTTT
-	TRBD2	TRBV10-1	TRBJ2-1	CASDLREGERGDNEQFF	TGCGCCAGCGACCTAAGGGAGGGGGAGCGGGGGGACAATGAGCAGTTCTTC
-	-	TRBV4-1	TRBJ2-3	CASSQDSVSKGGRADTQYF	TGCGCCAGCAGCCAAGATTCTGTTTCAAAGGGGGGCCGGGCAGATACGCAGTATTTT
-	-	TRBV9	TRBJ2-7	CASSVAPAYEQYF	TGTGCCAGCAGCGTAGCTCCCGCGTACGAGCAGTACTTC
once	TRBD2	TRBV5-6	TRBJ2-6	CASVPLGLADSGANVLTF	TGTGCCAGCGTACCCCTGGGACTAGCGGATTCTGGGGCCAACGTCCTGACTTTC
-	TRBD1	TRBV9	TRBJ2-6	CASEGQYNSGANVLTF	TGTGCCAGCGAGGGACAGTATAACTCTGGGGCCAACGTCCTGACTTTC
-	-	TRBV28	TRBJ2-7	CASSPGDSSNPYEQYF	TGTGCCAGCAGTCCCGGCGACAGCTCCAACCCCTACGAGCAGTACTTC
-	-	TRBV5-1	TRBJ2-7	CASSLAGVGYEQYF	TGCGCCAGCAGCTTGGCGGGGGTAGGCTACGAGCAGTACTTC
-	-	TRBV11-1	TRBJ1-4	CASSAGDSGASQKLFF	TGTGCCAGCAGCGCTGGAGACAGCGGTGCGAGTCAAAAACTGTTTTTT
-	-	TRBV6-6	TRBJ2-1	CASSLRLSSYNEQFF	TGTGCCAGCAGTCTCCGACTGAGCTCCTACAATGAGCAGTTCTTC
-	TRBD1	TRBV12-5	TRBJ1-2	CASGLEPSGTVYGYTF	TGTGCTAGTGGTTTGGAGCCGTCCGGGACAGTCTATGGCTACACCTTC
once	TRBD2	TRBV2	TRBJ2-5	CASRTSGSSETQYF	TGTGCCAGCAGGACTAGCGGGAGCTCTGAGACCCAGTACTTC
once	TRBD2	TRBV5-1	TRBJ2-4	CASSPTPAGSQNIQYF	TGCGCCAGCAGCCCTACCCCAGCGGGGTCCCAAAACATTCAGTACTTC
-	TRBD1	TRBV7-2	TRBJ2-7	CASSLAYGTGSYEQYF	TGTGCCAGCAGCTTAGCGTACGGGACAGGATCCTACGAGCAGTACTTC
-	TRBD1	TRBV9	TRBJ2-2	CASSVVGQGASTGELFF	TGTGCCAGCAGCGTAGTCGGACAGGGGGCGAGCACCGGGGAGCTGTTTTTT
-	-	TRBV2	TRBJ1-5	CASSVDAPQHF	TGTGCCAGCAGTGTTGATGCGCCCCAGCATTTT
-	TRBD2	TRBV19	TRBJ2-1	CASSTIAGDRHEQFF	TGTGCCAGTAGTACCATAGCGGGAGATCGTCATGAGCAGTTCTTC
-	-	TRBV19	TRBJ1-1	CASSTPGGLGTEAFF	TGTGCCAGTAGTACCCCTGGAGGGCTGGGCACTGAAGCTTTCTTT
-	-	TRBV19	TRBJ2-1	CASSLRTNNEQFF	TGTGCCAGTAGTCTGCGGACTAACAATGAGCAGTTCTTC
-	TRBD1	TRBV27	TRBJ2-2	CASSSYRGDGELFF	TGTGCCAGCAGTTCCTACAGGGGAGACGGGGAGCTGTTTTTT
-	TRBD2	TRBV5-1	TRBJ2-7	CASSPGLAGVHEQYF	TGCGCCAGCAGCCCAGGACTAGCGGGAGTCCACGAGCAGTACTTC
-	-	TRBV18	TRBJ2-2	CASPTGLTTGELFF	TGTGCCAGCCCCACAGGGCTTACAACCGGGGAGCTGTTTTTT
few	-	TRBV6-5	TRBJ1-5	CASSSSSRQPQHF	TGTGCCAGCAGCAGCTCCAGTCGGCAGCCCCAGCATTTT
-	-	TRBV2	TRBJ1-4	CASSLLDGSNEKLFF	TGTGCCAGCAGTCTCCTCGACGGTAGTAATGAAAAACTGTTTTTT
-	-	TRBV11-2	TRBJ2-2	CASSLDFLAGELFF	TGTGCCAGCAGCTTAGATTTTCTAGCGGGGGAGCTGTTTTTT